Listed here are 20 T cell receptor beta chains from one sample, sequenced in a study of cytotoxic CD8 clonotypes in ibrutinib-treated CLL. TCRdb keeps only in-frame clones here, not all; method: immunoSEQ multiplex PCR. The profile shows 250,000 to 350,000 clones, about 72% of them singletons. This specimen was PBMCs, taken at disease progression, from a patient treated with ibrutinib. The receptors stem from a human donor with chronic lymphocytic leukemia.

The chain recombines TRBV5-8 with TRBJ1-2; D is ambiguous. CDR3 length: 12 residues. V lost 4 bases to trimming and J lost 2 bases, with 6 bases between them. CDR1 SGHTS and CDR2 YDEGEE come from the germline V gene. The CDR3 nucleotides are TGTGCCAGCAGCCGCCGAAACTATGGCTACACCTTC. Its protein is CASSRRNYGYTF.

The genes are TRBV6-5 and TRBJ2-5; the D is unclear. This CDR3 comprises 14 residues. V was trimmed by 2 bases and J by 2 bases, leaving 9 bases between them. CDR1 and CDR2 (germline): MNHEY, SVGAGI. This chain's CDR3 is CASSYKSPQETQYF. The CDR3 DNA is TGTGCCAGCAGTTACAAGTCTCCTCAAGAGACCCAGTACTTC.

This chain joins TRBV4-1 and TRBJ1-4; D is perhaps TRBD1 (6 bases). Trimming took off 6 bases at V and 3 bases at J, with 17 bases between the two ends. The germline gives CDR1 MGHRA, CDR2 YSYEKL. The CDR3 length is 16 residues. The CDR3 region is CASRIQGEYANEKLFF. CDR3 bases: TGCGCCAGCAGAATACAGGGTGAGTACGCTAATGAAAAACTGTTTTTT.

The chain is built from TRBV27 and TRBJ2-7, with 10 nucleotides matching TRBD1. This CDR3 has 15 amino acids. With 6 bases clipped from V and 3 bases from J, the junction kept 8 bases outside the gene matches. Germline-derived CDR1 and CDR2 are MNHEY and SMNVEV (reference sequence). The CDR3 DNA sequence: TGTGCCAGCAGCAGACAGGGGGCTAGAGACTACGAGCAGTACTTC. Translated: CASSRQGARDYEQYF.

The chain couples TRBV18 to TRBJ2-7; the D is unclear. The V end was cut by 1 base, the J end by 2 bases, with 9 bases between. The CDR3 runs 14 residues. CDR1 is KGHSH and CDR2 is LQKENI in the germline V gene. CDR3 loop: CASSPRDPPYEQYF. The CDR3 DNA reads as TGTGCCAGCTCACCACGCGACCCCCCCTACGAGCAGTACTTC. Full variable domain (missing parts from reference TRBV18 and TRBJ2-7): NAGVMQNPRHLVRRRGQEARLRCSPMKGHSHVYWYRQLPEEGLKFMVYLQKENIIDESGMPKERFSAEFPKEGPSILRIQQVVRGDSAAYFCASSPRDPPYEQYFGPGTRLTVT.

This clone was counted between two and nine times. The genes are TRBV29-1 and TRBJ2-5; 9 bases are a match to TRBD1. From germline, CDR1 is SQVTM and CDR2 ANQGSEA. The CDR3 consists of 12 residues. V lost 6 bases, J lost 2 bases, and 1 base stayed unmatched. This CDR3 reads CSVGTGQETQYF. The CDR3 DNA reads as TGCAGCGTGGGGACAGGGCAAGAGACCCAGTACTTC.

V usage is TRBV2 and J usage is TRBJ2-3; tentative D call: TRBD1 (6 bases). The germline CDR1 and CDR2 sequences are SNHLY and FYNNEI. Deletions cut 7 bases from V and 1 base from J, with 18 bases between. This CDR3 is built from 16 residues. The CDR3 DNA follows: TGTGCCAGCACTAAAGGGGACCCAGGGGGCACAGATACGCAGTATTTT. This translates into CASTKGDPGGTDTQYF.

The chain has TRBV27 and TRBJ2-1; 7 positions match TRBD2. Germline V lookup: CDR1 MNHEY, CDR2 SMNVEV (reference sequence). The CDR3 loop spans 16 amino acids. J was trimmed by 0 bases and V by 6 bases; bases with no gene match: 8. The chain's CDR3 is CASRGRGRSSYNEQFF. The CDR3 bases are TGTGCCAGCAGGGGGAGGGGACGGAGCTCCTACAATGAGCAGTTCTTC.

The chain's CDR3 is CASSPRLAGGSYEQYF. The CDR3 DNA follows: TGTGCCAGCAGCCCCCGACTAGCGGGAGGCTCCTACGAGCAGTACTTC. The chain carries TRBV11-2 and TRBJ2-7, with 13 bases that match TRBD2. Germline V gene sequence: CDR1 SGHAT, CDR2 FQNNGV. Losses at the gene ends were 5 bases for V and 0 bases for J; bases not matched to a gene: 4. There are 16 residues in the CDR3.

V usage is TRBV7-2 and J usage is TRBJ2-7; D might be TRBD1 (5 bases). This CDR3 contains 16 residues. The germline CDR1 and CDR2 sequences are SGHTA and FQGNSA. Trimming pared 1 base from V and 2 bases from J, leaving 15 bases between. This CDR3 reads CASSLEWRTSPYEQYF. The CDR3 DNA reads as TGTGCCAGCAGCTTAGAGTGGCGGACAAGCCCCTACGAGCAGTACTTC. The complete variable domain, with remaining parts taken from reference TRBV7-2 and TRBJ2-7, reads GAGVSQSPSNKVTEKGKDVELRCDPISGHTALYWYRQSLGQGLEFLIYFQGNSAPDKSGLPSDRFSAERTGGSVSTLTIQRTQQEDSAVYLCASSLEWRTSPYEQYFGPGTRLTVT.

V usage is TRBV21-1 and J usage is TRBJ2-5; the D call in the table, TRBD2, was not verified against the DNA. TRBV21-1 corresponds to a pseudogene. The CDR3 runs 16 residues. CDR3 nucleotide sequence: TGTGCCAGCAGCAAAGAAGGAGAGGGTATGAAGAAGACCCAGTACTTC. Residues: CASSKEGEGMKKTQYF.

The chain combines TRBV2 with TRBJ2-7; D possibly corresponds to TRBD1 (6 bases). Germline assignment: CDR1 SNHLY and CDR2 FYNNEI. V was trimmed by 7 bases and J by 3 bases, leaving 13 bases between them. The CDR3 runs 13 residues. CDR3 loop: CASIWDTDYEQYF. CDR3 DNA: TGTGCCAGCATTTGGGACACAGACTACGAGCAGTACTTC.

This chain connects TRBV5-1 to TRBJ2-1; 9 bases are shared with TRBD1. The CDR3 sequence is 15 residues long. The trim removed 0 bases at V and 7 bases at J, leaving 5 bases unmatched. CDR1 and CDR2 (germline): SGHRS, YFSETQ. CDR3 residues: CASSLGGQGRNEQFF. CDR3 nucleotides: TGCGCCAGCAGCTTGGGTGGACAGGGGAGGAATGAGCAGTTCTTC.

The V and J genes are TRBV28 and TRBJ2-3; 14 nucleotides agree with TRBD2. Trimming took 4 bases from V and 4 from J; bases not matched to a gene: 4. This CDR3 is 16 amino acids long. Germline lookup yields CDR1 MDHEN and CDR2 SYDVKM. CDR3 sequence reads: CASSSPGLAGADTQYF. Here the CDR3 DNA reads TGTGCCAGCAGTTCCCCGGGACTAGCGGGAGCAGATACGCAGTATTTT.

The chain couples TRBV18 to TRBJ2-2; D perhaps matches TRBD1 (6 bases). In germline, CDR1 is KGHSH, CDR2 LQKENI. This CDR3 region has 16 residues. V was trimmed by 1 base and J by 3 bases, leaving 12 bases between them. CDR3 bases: TGTGCCAGCTCACCACGGTCCACAGGGTACACCGGGGAGCTGTTTTTT. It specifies CASSPRSTGYTGELFF.

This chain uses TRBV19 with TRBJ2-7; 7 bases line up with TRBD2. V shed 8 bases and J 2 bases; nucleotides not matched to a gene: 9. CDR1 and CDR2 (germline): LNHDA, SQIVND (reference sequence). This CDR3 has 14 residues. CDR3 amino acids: CASEGRGGPYEQYF. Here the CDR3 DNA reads TGTGCCAGTGAGGGACGGGGAGGGCCCTACGAGCAGTACTTC.

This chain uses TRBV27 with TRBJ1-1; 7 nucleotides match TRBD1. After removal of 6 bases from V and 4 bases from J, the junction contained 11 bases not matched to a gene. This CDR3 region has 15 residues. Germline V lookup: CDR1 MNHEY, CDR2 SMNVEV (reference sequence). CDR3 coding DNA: TGTGCCAGCAGGGGAGACAGGGCGGTGGCCACTGAAGCTTTCTTT. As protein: CASRGDRAVATEAFF.

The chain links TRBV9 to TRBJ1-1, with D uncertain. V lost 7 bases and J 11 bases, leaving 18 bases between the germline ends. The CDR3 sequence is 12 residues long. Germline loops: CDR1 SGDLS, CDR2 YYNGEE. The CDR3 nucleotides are TGTGCCAGCGGACCCCGGCAGATCGGGGCTTTCTTT. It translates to CASGPRQIGAFF.

The CDR3 here is CASSLAPHAAKNIQYF. The CDR3 DNA sequence: TGTGCCAGCAGCTTAGCCCCTCATGCAGCCAAAAACATTCAGTACTTC. The chain combines TRBV7-8 with TRBJ2-4; D is undetermined. The ends were cut back, 0 bases at V and 0 bases at J, with 9 bases in the middle. CDR1 is SGHVS and CDR2 is FQNEAQ in the germline V gene. CDR3 length equals 16 residues.

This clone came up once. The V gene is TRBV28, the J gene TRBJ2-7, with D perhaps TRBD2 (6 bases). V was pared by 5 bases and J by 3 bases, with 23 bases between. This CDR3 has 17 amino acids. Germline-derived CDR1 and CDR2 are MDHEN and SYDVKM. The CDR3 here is CASSRWDSGVLHYEQYF. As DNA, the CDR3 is TGTGCCAGCAGTAGGTGGGACTCCGGAGTATTACACTACGAGCAGTACTTC.